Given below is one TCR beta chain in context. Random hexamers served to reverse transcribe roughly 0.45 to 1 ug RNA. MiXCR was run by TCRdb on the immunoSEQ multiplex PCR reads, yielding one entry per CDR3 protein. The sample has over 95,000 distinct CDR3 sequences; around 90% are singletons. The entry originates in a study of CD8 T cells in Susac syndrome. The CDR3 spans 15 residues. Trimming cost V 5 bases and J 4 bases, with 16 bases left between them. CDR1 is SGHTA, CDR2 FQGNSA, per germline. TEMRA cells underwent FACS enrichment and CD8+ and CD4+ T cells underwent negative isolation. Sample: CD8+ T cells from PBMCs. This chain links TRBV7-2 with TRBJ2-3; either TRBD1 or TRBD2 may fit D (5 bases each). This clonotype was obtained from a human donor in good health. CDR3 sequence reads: CASSARDPEADTQYF. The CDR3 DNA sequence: TGTGCCAGCAGCGCCCGGGACCCTGAAGCAGATACGCAGTATTTT.